This passage covers 8 T cell receptor beta chains from one sample sequenced in a study of T cell clones after liver transplantation. This table comes from immunoSEQ multiplex PCR, and its TCRdb copy is limited to in-frame clones, with some not included. The sample includes 53,000 or so clones, 84% of them seen just once. Sequences were derived from CD4+ T cells from blood, sampled before liver transplant. These receptors were taken from a human donor who received a liver transplant.

The gene calls are TRBV4-1 and TRBJ2-7; TRBD2 agrees at 14 bases. CDR1 is MGHRA, CDR2 YSYEKL, per germline. V lost 1 base and J lost 4; bases outside the gene matches: 9. CDR3 size: 18 residues. CDR3 sequence reads: CASSQGLAGGSRRYEQYF. The CDR3 DNA reads TGCGCCAGCAGCCAAGGACTAGCGGGGGGGTCAAGAAGGTACGAGCAGTACTTC.

Of note for this clone: The sample holds other DNA sequences that translate to the same CDR3. V gene TRBV7-8 combines with J gene TRBJ1-5; no clear D. V gave up 5 bases and J gave up 2 bases, with 7 bases separating them. Germline assignment: CDR1 SGHVS and CDR2 FQNEAQ. The CDR3 has 13 residues. The CDR3 nucleotides are TGTGCCAGCAGCCCGGTGGGCAATCAGCCCCAGCATTTT. Protein sequence: CASSPVGNQPQHF.

The chain uses TRBV7-2 and TRBJ2-1; D unresolved. The CDR3 has 14 residues. Germline V gives CDR1 SGHTA, CDR2 FQGNSA. Trimming pared 8 bases from V and 2 bases from J, leaving 13 bases between. CDR3 sequence: CASLRPGPYNEQFF. The CDR3, as DNA: TGTGCCAGCTTGAGACCCGGTCCCTACAATGAGCAGTTCTTC.

This rearrangement joins TRBV6-1 to TRBJ2-5; D ambiguous. Trimming shortened V by 3 bases and J by 5 bases, and 13 bases separated the two germline ends. Germline V gene lookup returns CDR1 MNHNS and CDR2 SASEGT. This CDR3 contains 14 residues. This CDR3 is CASSEGSRAETQYF. The CDR3 nucleotides read TGTGCCAGCAGTGAGGGAAGCCGCGCGGAGACCCAGTACTTC.

This rearrangement joins TRBV4-1 to TRBJ2-3, with D unresolved. The V gene lost 2 bases and the J gene lost 4 bases, with 10 bases spanning the gap. Germline CDR1 and CDR2: MGHRA and YSYEKL. This CDR3 comprises 14 residues. DNA of the CDR3: TGCGCCAGCAGCCAAAGCAGGCTCTCAGATACGCAGTATTTT. As protein: CASSQSRLSDTQYF.

This clone was detected ten times or more. The junction differs from germline at one of its ends, possibly a read error. The genes are TRBV12-5 and TRBJ2-7; D uncertain. The germline gives CDR1 LGHNT, CDR2 FRNRAP. The CDR3 loop spans 16 amino acids. CDR3 sequence reads: CASFSPKSGPSSEQYF. The CDR3 region has the DNA TGTGCTAGTTTCTCCCCCAAATCCGGGCCTTCCTCCGAGCAGTACTTC.

The chain combines TRBV18 with TRBJ1-1; D might be TRBD1 (5 bases). The V gene lost 4 bases and the J gene lost 7 bases, with 10 bases spanning the gap. Germline loops: CDR1 KGHSH, CDR2 LQKENI. The CDR3 covers 12 residues. The CDR3 nucleotides read TGTGCCAGCTCACGAGGGGAGGGTGAAGCTTTCTTT. It yields the protein CASSRGEGEAFF. Drawing the rest from reference TRBV18 and TRBJ1-1, the complete variable domain is NAGVMQNPRHLVRRRGQEARLRCSPMKGHSHVYWYRQLPEEGLKFMVYLQKENIIDESGMPKERFSAEFPKEGPSILRIQQVVRGDSAAYFCASSRGEGEAFFGQGTRLTVV.

J is TRBJ1-4 and V is TRBV5-1; D unclear. This CDR3 contains 14 residues. The V gene lost 0 bases and the J gene lost 0 bases, with 3 bases spanning the gap. From germline, CDR1 is SGHRS and CDR2 YFSETQ. CDR3 DNA: TGCGCCAGCAGCTTGGTGTCAACTAATGAAAAACTGTTTTTT. This sequence encodes CASSLVSTNEKLFF.